The 6 T cell receptor beta chains below all came from one sample that was sequenced in a study of control samples from healthy donors and cancer patients. Data came from immunoSEQ multiplex PCR; TCRdb stores just in-frame clones and leaves some out. In the table there are 55,000 to 85,000 clones, around 92% of which are singletons. Sequenced: PBMCs. Receptors were obtained from a man aged 55 to 70 with lung cancer.

CDR3 region: CASSFGWISGVRTDTQYF. Written as DNA, the CDR3 is TGTGCCAGCAGTTTTGGGTGGATTAGCGGGGTACGCACAGATACGCAGTATTTT. V usage is TRBV27 and J usage is TRBJ2-3, with 8 bases fitting TRBD2. Losses at the gene ends were 3 bases for V and 1 base for J; bases not matched to a gene: 12. Germline loops: CDR1 MNHEY, CDR2 SMNVEV (reference sequence). This CDR3 is built from 18 residues.

The rearrangement joins TRBV3-1 (or the pseudogene TRBV3-2) to TRBJ2-7, with 7 bases lining up with TRBD2. This CDR3 spans 14 amino acids. The germline V gene encodes CDR1 LGHDT and CDR2 YNNKEL (reference sequence). The J segment lost 2 bases and the V segment lost 1 base, leaving 2 bases of the junction unmatched. Here the CDR3 reads CASSQGGGPYEQYV. As DNA, the CDR3 is TGTGCCAGCAGCCAAGGCGGGGGTCCCTACGAGCAGTACGTC.

V gene TRBV10-1 combines with J gene TRBJ2-3; D gene ambiguous. Germline assignment: CDR1 WNHNN and CDR2 SYGVQD (reference sequence). The ends were cut back, 2 bases at V and 2 bases at J, with 8 bases in the middle. The CDR3 sequence is 14 residues long. The CDR3 loop reads CASSENRATDTQYF. The CDR3 bases are TGCGCCAGCAGTGAGAACCGGGCCACAGATACGCAGTATTTT.

This clone was observed a few times. The gene calls are TRBV7-9 and TRBJ2-7; D is ambiguous. The V end lost 0 bases, the J end lost 6 bases, and 12 bases lay between the germline ends. There are 14 residues in the CDR3. Germline V gene sequence: CDR1 SEHNR, CDR2 FQNEAQ (reference sequence). The CDR3 bases are TGTGCCAGCAGCTTAGCAGCCCATCCGGGCGAGCAGTACGTC. Amino acids: CASSLAAHPGEQYV.

This clone was detected once. The rearrangement uses TRBV11-2 and TRBJ1-5; D is ambiguous. Trimming removed 4 bases at V and 7 bases at J, with 11 bases between. CDR3 length: 13 residues. CDR1 and CDR2 from the germline V gene are SGHAT and FQNNGV. The CDR3 loop reads CASSYTAGQPQHF. CDR3 in DNA: TGTGCCAGCAGCTATACAGCGGGGCAGCCCCAGCATTTT.

CDR3 sequence: CASSSTQGSGNTIYF. CDR3 DNA sequence: TGTGCCAGCAGCTCAACACAGGGCTCTGGAAACACCATATATTTT. This sequence joins TRBV5-4 and TRBJ1-3, with D possibly being TRBD1 (6 bases). V was clipped by 3 bases and J by 0 bases, with 10 bases between them. There are 15 residues in the CDR3. Per germline, CDR1 SGHNT and CDR2 YYREEE (reference sequence). The variable domain in full, with the rest retrieved from reference TRBV5-4 and TRBJ1-3, is ETGVTQSPTHLIKTRGQQVTLRCSSQSGHNTVSWYQQALGQGPQFIFQYYREEENGRGNFPPRFSGLQFPNYSSELNVNALELDDSALYLCASSSTQGSGNTIYFGEGSWLTVV.